The 21 T cell receptor beta chains given below trace back to one sample, sequenced in a study of OX40 agonist ivuxolimab in advanced cancers. Using immunoSEQ multiplex PCR, the repertoire was profiled, and TCRdb retains in-frame clones only, with some absent. The sample has 75,000 to 90,000 clones, less than 95% seen once; the top ten hold under 8.5%. The material sequenced was CD4+ or CD8+ T cells sorted from blood, taken in a trial of the OX40 agonist ivuxolimab. These receptors originate from an adult with an advanced solid tumor such as melanoma, head and neck, liver or kidney cancer.

The chain is built from TRBV4-1 and TRBJ1-1; TRBD1 is a possible D gene (6 bases). The CDR3 has 14 residues. From germline, CDR1 is MGHRA and CDR2 YSYEKL. V was shortened by 4 bases and J by 3 bases, with 12 bases between the two germline ends. The CDR3, as DNA: TGCGCCAGCAGCCCAAGACAGGAACACACTGAAGCTTTCTTT. Its translation: CASSPRQEHTEAFF.

Only a few counts were recorded for this clone. This chain links TRBV11-2 with TRBJ1-5; tentative D call: TRBD1 (6 bases). Germline V gene lookup returns CDR1 SGHAT and CDR2 FQNNGV. The V and J ends lost 4 bases and 5 bases respectively, with 15 bases between them. This CDR3 spans 15 amino acids. The CDR3 is CASSSGLPGDQPQHF. In DNA, the CDR3 is TGTGCCAGCAGCTCGGGCCTACCAGGGGATCAGCCCCAGCATTTT.

J is TRBJ2-2 and V is TRBV27, with no clear D. This CDR3 is 15 amino acids long. Per the germline V gene, CDR1 is MNHEY and CDR2 is SMNVEV (reference sequence). V was cut by 2 bases and J by 1 base, with 8 bases left in between. In DNA, the CDR3 is TGTGCCAGCAGTTTACTCCCAGGGAACACCGGGGAGCTGTTTTTT. It translates to CASSLLPGNTGELFF.

This clone was recorded once. The J gene is TRBJ2-1, the V gene TRBV30, with D possibly TRBD1 on 6 matching bases. Germline CDR1 GTSNPN, CDR2 SVGIG (reference sequence). The CDR3 sequence is 14 residues long. Trimming stripped 4 bases from V and 1 base from J, with 11 bases between. The CDR3 DNA follows: TGTGCCTGGACAGGGGTTGGGTCCTACAATGAGCAGTTCTTC. It yields the protein CAWTGVGSYNEQFF.

The chain carries TRBV28 and TRBJ1-1; D is perhaps TRBD1 (6 bases). Germline loops: CDR1 MDHEN, CDR2 SYDVKM. CDR3 size: 14 residues. The V gene lost 4 bases and the J gene lost 4 bases, with 13 bases spanning the gap. CDR3 coding DNA: TGTGCCAGCAGTTGGGCGGGGGGCCGCACTGAAGCTTTCTTT. Translating gives CASSWAGGRTEAFF.

This clone was detected only once. The chain employs TRBV7-2 and TRBJ1-1; 8 positions agree with TRBD1. This CDR3 is built from 14 residues. The ends lost 4 bases at V and 1 base at J; junction bases unmatched: 2. CDR1 and CDR2 from the germline V gene are SGHTA and FQGNSA. The DNA for the CDR3 is TGTGCCAGCAGCTGGACAGGGCAGAACACTGAAGCTTTCTTT. It is translated as CASSWTGQNTEAFF.

The chain uses TRBV4-3 and TRBJ2-2, with 10 nucleotides matching TRBD1. Germline assignment: CDR1 LGHNA and CDR2 YSLEER. The CDR3 has 15 amino acids. The V and J ends lost 0 bases and 6 bases, in that order; junction bases with no gene match: 1. CDR3 DNA sequence: TGCGCCAGCAGCCAAGAGGGGACAGGGGCCGGGGAGCTGTTTTTT. It translates to CASSQEGTGAGELFF.

The CDR3 here is CASSLWGSGNTIYF. CDR3 nucleotide sequence: TGTGCCAGCAGTTTATGGGGTTCTGGAAACACCATATATTTT. J is TRBJ1-3 and V is TRBV28; no clear D gene. The V gene lost 0 bases and the J gene lost 1 base, with 4 bases spanning the gap. Germline CDR1 MDHEN, CDR2 SYDVKM. CDR3 size: 14 residues.

The rearrangement joins TRBV6-6 to TRBJ1-1, with D perhaps matching TRBD1 (5 bases). CDR3 length: 14 amino acids. Trimming cost V 6 bases and J 4 bases, with 15 bases left between them. CDR1 is MNHNY and CDR2 is SVGAGI in the germline V gene (reference sequence). The CDR3 is CASSPGTWATEAFF. CDR3 nucleotide sequence: TGTGCCAGCAGCCCCGGGACTTGGGCCACTGAAGCTTTCTTT.

This clone was counted a few times. The rearrangement links TRBV2 to TRBJ1-1; D is unclear. Trimming removed 8 bases from V and 0 bases from J, with 4 bases in between. Germline CDR1 reads SNHLY; CDR2 reads FYNNEI. The CDR3 loop spans 11 amino acids. The CDR3 protein is CASLMNTEAFF. The CDR3 DNA is TGTGCCAGCCTAATGAACACTGAAGCTTTCTTT.

V gene TRBV6-5 combines with J gene TRBJ1-5; D not resolved. Trimming left V 0 bases short and J 4 bases short, with 7 bases between. The germline V gene has CDR1 MNHEY and CDR2 SVGAGI. The CDR3 has 14 amino acids. The CDR3 nucleotides are TGTGCCAGCAGTTACTCTTCCACGAATCAGCCCCAGCATTTT. This gives the protein CASSYSSTNQPQHF.

V usage is TRBV9 and J usage is TRBJ2-1; TRBD2 agrees at 9 bases. This CDR3 contains 15 residues. V gave up 4 bases and J gave up 2 bases; unmatched junction bases: 4. Germline V lookup: CDR1 SGDLS, CDR2 YYNGEE. CDR3 residues: CASSIAGDTYNEQFF. CDR3 nucleotide sequence: TGTGCCAGCAGCATAGCGGGAGACACCTACAATGAGCAGTTCTTC.

The J gene is TRBJ2-2, the V gene TRBV4-1; 8 nucleotides line up with TRBD2. The CDR3 spans 15 residues. The junction had 5 bases not matched to a gene; V was cut back by 4 bases and J by 4 bases. Germline V gives CDR1 MGHRA, CDR2 YSYEKL. CDR3 in DNA: TGCGCCAGCAGCCCGCGGCGGGGGGCCACCGGGGAGCTGTTTTTT. Protein product: CASSPRRGATGELFF.

The chain employs TRBV4-3 and TRBJ1-1, with 7 bases that match TRBD1. V was pared by 1 base and J by 3 bases, with 5 bases of the junction left unmatched. Germline CDR1 LGHNA, CDR2 YSLEER. This CDR3 is built from 15 residues. The DNA of the CDR3 is TGCGCCAGCAGCCAAGTATACAGGGGAGACACTGAAGCTTTCTTT. Translating it yields CASSQVYRGDTEAFF.

This chain uses TRBV4-3 with TRBJ1-2, with D hard to call. The CDR3 totals 17 residues. Trimming pared 0 bases from V and 5 bases from J, leaving 19 bases between. Germline CDR1 is LGHNA and CDR2 is YSLEER. The CDR3 DNA reads TGCGCCAGCAGCCAAGATCACGAAATCGGGGAGATGTATGGCTACACCTTC. It is translated as CASSQDHEIGEMYGYTF.

This clone was detected only a few times. The chain joins TRBV30 to TRBJ1-1; D unresolved. The germline V gene has CDR1 GTSNPN and CDR2 SVGIG (reference sequence). Trimming took off 2 bases at V and 5 bases at J, with 9 bases between the two ends. The CDR3 consists of 12 residues. This CDR3 reads CAWSTGGTEAFF. The CDR3 coding sequence is TGTGCCTGGAGTACTGGTGGGACTGAAGCTTTCTTT.

V and J are TRBV28 and TRBJ1-1; tentatively, D is TRBD1 (6 bases). Germline V lookup: CDR1 MDHEN, CDR2 SYDVKM. This CDR3 is built from 14 residues. The ends were cut back, 7 bases at V and 5 bases at J, with 17 bases in the middle. CDR3: CASKEGGGGTEAFF. CDR3 coding DNA: TGTGCCAGCAAGGAAGGAGGGGGAGGGACTGAAGCTTTCTTT.

The CDR3, as DNA: TGTGCCAGCAGCTTAGTTTTGGGGGCGAACAATGAGCAGTTCTTC. Translation gives CASSLVLGANNEQFF. J is TRBJ2-1 and V is TRBV7-9, with D perhaps TRBD1 (6 bases). Per the germline V gene, CDR1 is SEHNR and CDR2 is FQNEAQ (reference sequence). The CDR3 consists of 15 residues. The germline V and J ends were trimmed by 1 base and 5 bases, with 12 bases remaining between them.

The J gene is TRBJ1-4, the V gene TRBV28, with D possibly TRBD1 on 6 matching bases. CDR3 length: 14 residues. V was clipped by 6 bases and J by 6 bases, with 14 bases between them. Germline CDR1 MDHEN, CDR2 SYDVKM. CDR3 sequence: CASSPGALDEKLFF. In nucleotides, the CDR3 is TGTGCCAGCAGCCCGGGGGCCTTAGATGAAAAACTGTTTTTT.

V is TRBV15 and J is TRBJ2-1; 9 nucleotides line up with TRBD2. J was trimmed by 7 bases and V by 4 bases; bases with no gene match: 5. This CDR3 has 14 amino acids. Looked up from germline, CDR1 is LNHNV and CDR2 is YYDKDF (reference sequence). CDR3 DNA: TGTGCCACCAGCACAGGACTAGCGATAAATGAGCAGTTCTTC. It codes for CATSTGLAINEQFF. Filled out from reference TRBV15 and TRBJ2-1, the complete variable domain reads DAMVIQNPRYQVTQFGKPVTLSCSQTLNHNVMYWYQQKSSQAPKLLFHYYDKDFNNEADTPDNFQSRRPNTSFCFLDIRSPGLGDTAMYLCATSTGLAINEQFFGPGTRLTVL.

The rearrangement uses TRBV6-5 and TRBJ1-1; D unresolved. The V end was cut by 4 bases, the J end by 4 bases, with 10 bases between. The CDR3 length is 13 residues. The germline V gene has CDR1 MNHEY and CDR2 SVGAGI. The CDR3 sequence: CASSFTSGTEAFF. CDR3 sequence (DNA): TGTGCCAGCAGTTTTACCAGTGGCACTGAAGCTTTCTTT.